Each of the 4 T cell receptor beta chains below was sequenced from the same sample in a study of blood T cell repertoires in COVID-19. Libraries were prepared by immunoSEQ multiplex PCR; TCRdb keeps only in-frame clonotypes and omits some of them. The sample holds more than 95,000 clones, about 88% seen once. Specimen: peripheral blood. All receptors come from a human donor in a cohort sampled during active COVID-19.

J is TRBJ2-5 and V is TRBV7-2, with 8 bases aligning to TRBD1. Trimming cost V 5 bases and J 4 bases; bases outside gene matches: 6. This CDR3 comprises 14 residues. Germline loops: CDR1 SGHTA, CDR2 FQGNSA. CDR3 DNA: TGTGCCAGCAGCAAGGACAGGGTCGTAGAGACCCAGTACTTC. This gives the protein CASSKDRVVETQYF.

This clone was seen only once. A read error may account for a junction end that differs from germline. The chain links TRBV27 to TRBJ2-1; 7 positions match TRBD1. CDR1 and CDR2 from the germline V gene are MNHEY and SMNVEV (reference sequence). This CDR3 contains 15 residues. The CDR3 region is CASSLSGTAPNEQFF. The CDR3 DNA sequence: TGTGCCAGCAGTCTATCCGGGACAGCACCCAATGAGCAGTTCTTC.

This chain links TRBV28 with TRBJ1-2; TRBD1 aligns across 9 bases. The CDR3 covers 17 residues. The ends lost 5 bases at V and 4 bases at J; junction bases unmatched: 14. Per germline, CDR1 MDHEN and CDR2 SYDVKM. The CDR3: CASSPAGQGVVGYGYTF. CDR3 bases: TGTGCCAGCAGTCCGGCGGGACAGGGCGTTGTAGGCTATGGCTACACCTTC.

The chain joins TRBV6-2 or TRBV6-3 to TRBJ1-5, with D maybe TRBD1 (6 bases). Germline assignment: CDR1 MNHEY and CDR2 SVGEGT. The CDR3 loop spans 13 amino acids. Trimming pared 2 bases from V and 7 bases from J, leaving 9 bases between. The CDR3 here is CASSYEGVQPQHF. CDR3 nucleotide sequence: TGTGCCAGCAGTTACGAGGGGGTACAGCCCCAGCATTTT.